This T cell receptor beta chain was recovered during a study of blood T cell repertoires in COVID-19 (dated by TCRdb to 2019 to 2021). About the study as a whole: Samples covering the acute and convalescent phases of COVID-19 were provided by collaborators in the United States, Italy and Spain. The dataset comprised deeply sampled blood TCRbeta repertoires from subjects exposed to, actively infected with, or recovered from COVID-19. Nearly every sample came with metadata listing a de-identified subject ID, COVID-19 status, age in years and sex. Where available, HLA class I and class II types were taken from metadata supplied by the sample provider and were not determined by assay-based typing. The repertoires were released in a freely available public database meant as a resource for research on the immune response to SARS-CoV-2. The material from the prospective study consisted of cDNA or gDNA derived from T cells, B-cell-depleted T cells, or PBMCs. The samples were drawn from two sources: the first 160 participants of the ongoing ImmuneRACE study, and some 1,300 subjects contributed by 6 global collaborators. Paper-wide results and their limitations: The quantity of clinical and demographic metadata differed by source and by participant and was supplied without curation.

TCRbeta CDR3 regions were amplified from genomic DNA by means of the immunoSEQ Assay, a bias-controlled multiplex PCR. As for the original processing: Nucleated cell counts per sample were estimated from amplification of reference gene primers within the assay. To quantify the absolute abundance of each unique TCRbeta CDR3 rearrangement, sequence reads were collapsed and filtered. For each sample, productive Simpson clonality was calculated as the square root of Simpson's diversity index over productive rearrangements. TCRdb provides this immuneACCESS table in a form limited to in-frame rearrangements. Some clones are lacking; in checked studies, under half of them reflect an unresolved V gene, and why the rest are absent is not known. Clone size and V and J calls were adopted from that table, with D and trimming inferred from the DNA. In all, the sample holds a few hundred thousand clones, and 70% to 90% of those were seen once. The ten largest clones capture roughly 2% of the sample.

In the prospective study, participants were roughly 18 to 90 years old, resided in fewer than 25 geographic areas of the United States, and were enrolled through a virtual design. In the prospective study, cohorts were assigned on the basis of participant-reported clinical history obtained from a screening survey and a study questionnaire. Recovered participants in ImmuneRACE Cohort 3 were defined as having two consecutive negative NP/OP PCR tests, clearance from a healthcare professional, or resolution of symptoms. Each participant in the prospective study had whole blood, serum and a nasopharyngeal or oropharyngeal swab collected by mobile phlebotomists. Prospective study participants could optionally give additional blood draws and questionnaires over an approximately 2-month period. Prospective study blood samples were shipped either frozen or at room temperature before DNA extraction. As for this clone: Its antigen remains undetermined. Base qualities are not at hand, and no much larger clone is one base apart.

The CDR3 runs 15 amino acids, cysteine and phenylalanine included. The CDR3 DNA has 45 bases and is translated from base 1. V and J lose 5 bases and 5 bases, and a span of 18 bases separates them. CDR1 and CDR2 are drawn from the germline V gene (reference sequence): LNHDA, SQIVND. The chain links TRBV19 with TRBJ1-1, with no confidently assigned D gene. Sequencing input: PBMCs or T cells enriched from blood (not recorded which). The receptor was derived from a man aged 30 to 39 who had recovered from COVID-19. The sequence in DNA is TGTGCCAGTAGTGGCGGATCTTCGCGGGTGACTGAAGCTTTCTTT. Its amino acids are CASSGGSSRVTEAFF.